This T cell receptor beta chain emerged from a study of T-cell reconstitution after alpha-beta-depleted transplantation in children. General study results and limits: One year after transplant, T-cell counts and diversity came mostly from newly produced T cells. It was reported that alpha-beta T cells came from several hundred expanded graft clones (about two months after transplant).

There are a few counts of this clonotype. Its specificity is unknown. Preparation of the TCRbeta library was carried out with unique molecular identifiers. TCRdb redid the calling of the PCR reads with MiXCR, one entry per CDR3 protein. This sample has 330,000 or so distinct CDR3 sequences; roughly 7.8% occur once, and the top ten carry over 7.5%. The germline V gene encodes CDR1 MNHEY and CDR2 SVGEGT. Trimming cost V 6 bases and J 10 bases, with 14 bases left between them. The CDR3 has 12 amino acids. The rearrangement links TRBV6-2 or TRBV6-3 to TRBJ2-3, with D tentatively TRBD2 (7 bases). This TCR came from a female patient between 2 and 15 years old who had a stem cell transplant for Fanconi anemia, so the T cells may come from the graft donor. This specimen consisted of peripheral blood, obtained 360 days after TCRalphabeta/CD19-depleted stem cell transplant. The CDR3 region has the DNA TGTGCCAGCAGGGGAGGGGGGCCGGCGCAGTATTTT. As protein: CASRGGGPAQYF.